Below, 16 T cell receptor beta chains from the same sample are listed, as sequenced in a study of CD8+ T cells in alopecia areata. Cells pooled from cutaneous lymph nodes were sorted on CD4, CD8alpha, NKG2D, NKG2ACE and other markers. Investigators isolated RNA and reverse transcribed it into cDNA to act as the sequencing template. Generated by immunoSEQ multiplex PCR, the TCRdb table keeps only in-frame clones and is missing some. This sample includes around 300,000 clones with no singletons; its ten biggest clones take up more than 0.95%. Sequences were obtained from CD4+ T cells sorted from a lymph node. All receptors derive from a C3H/HeJ mouse with alopecia areata. MHC haplotype: H2-k.

This clone has just a few counts. Germline and genes: mouse. Sequencing ends 4 residues short of the CDR3 end; the germline J gene provides the rest. V and J are TRBV13-1 and TRBJ2-5; 10 nucleotides line up with TRBD1. CDR1 and CDR2 (germline): NSHNY, SYGAGN. The CDR3 length is 17 residues. The trim removed 4 bases at V and 0 bases at J, leaving 8 bases unmatched. The sequenced CDR3 bases are TGTGCCAGCAGTCGGGACAGGGGAAAAGGGAACCAAGAC. Protein product: CASSRDRGKGNQD. The complete CDR3 protein is CASSRDRGKGNQDTQYF.

This clone has at least ten counts. Gene labels here are mouse ones. The sequence runs out 4 residues before the end of the CDR3; the remainder is reconstructed from the germline J gene. This same CDR3 is encoded by further DNA sequences in the sample. The rearrangement links TRBV13-1 to TRBJ2-2, with 8 bases that match TRBD2. CDR1 NSHNY and CDR2 SYGAGN come from the germline V gene. The CDR3 extends over 16 amino acids. The ends lost 3 bases at V and 0 bases at J; junction bases unmatched: 4. The sequenced part of the CDR3 DNA is TGTGCCAGCAGTGGAGGGACTGGCGCAAACACCGGG. Its translation: CASSGGTGANTG. The CDR3, in full, reads CASSGGTGANTGQLYF.

Remarks on this clone: Germline and genes here are mouse. The CDR3 end lies 4 residues beyond the end of the read and is filled in from the germline J gene. The chain carries TRBV13-2 and TRBJ1-2, with 9 bases fitting TRBD1. The J segment lost 4 bases and the V segment lost 1 base, leaving 5 bases of the junction unmatched. The CDR3 consists of 15 residues. Per the germline V gene, CDR1 is NNHNN and CDR2 is SYGAGS (reference sequence). CDR3 DNA, as far as it was read: TGTGCCAGCGGTGATTACAGGGGGCTTGGCTCC. Translating it yields CASGDYRGLGS. The CDR3 reads in full as CASGDYRGLGSDYTF.

This clone was seen a few times. Germline and genes: mouse. The observed sequence ends 3 residues before the CDR3 terminus, with the missing tail filled in from the germline J gene. The V gene is TRBV19, the J gene TRBJ1-6; a weak D match, TRBD1 (6 bases). TRBJ1-6 counts as an open reading frame of uncertain function. V lost 3 bases and J 7 bases, leaving 11 bases between the germline ends. The germline V gene has CDR1 FNHDT and CDR2 SITEND (reference sequence). The CDR3 totals 14 residues. CDR3 bases read: TGTGCCAGCAGTACAGGGGTAAGGAATTCGCCC. This sequence encodes CASSTGVRNSP. The whole CDR3 reads CASSTGVRNSPLYF.

A note on this clone: Mouse germline and gene names are used. The observed sequence ends 4 residues before the CDR3 terminus, with the missing tail filled in from the germline J gene. The sample holds other DNA sequences that translate to the same CDR3. The chain combines TRBV1 with TRBJ1-1; 7 bases line up with TRBD1. The CDR3 consists of 14 residues. The V and J ends lost 3 bases and 1 base, in that order; junction bases with no gene match: 2. Germline loops: CDR1 NSQYPW, CDR2 LRSPGD (reference sequence). This chain's CDR3 is CTCSARDRNTEVFF. The sequenced CDR3 bases are TGCACCTGCAGTGCCCGGGACAGAAACACA.

This clone was found a few times. Any gene name here is a mouse gene name. This CDR3 is CASSQSGLHQDTQYF. CDR3 DNA (partial): TGTGCCAGCAGCCAGTCGGGACTGCACCAAGAC. The gene calls are TRBV5 and TRBJ2-5; the match to TRBD2 covers 7 bases. The CDR3 is cut off 4 residues early in the read; its end comes from the germline J gene. Trimming cost V 3 bases and J 1 base; bases outside gene matches: 4. The germline V gene encodes CDR1 LGHNA and CDR2 YNLKQL (reference sequence). The CDR3 sequence is 15 residues long.

This clone was seen many times. Mouse gene names and germline throughout. The read terminates 4 residues ahead of where the CDR3 ends, so the germline J gene completes it. Other DNA sequences in this sample translate to the same CDR3. The chain links TRBV19 to TRBJ2-2; the D gene is possibly TRBD1 (6 bases). The CDR3 runs to 13 residues. Germline CDR1 is FNHDT and CDR2 is SITEND (reference sequence). Trimming took off 7 bases at V and 1 base at J, with 8 bases between the two ends. The CDR3 spells CASRDKNTGQLYF. The CDR3 DNA, read in part, is TGTGCCAGCCGGGACAAAAACACCGGG.

On this clone: The genes and germline here are from mouse. The CDR3 end lies 4 residues beyond the end of the read and is filled in from the germline J gene. V is TRBV13-3 and J is TRBJ2-2; a weak D match, TRBD1 (7 bases). Germline values: CDR1 NNHDY, CDR2 SYVADS. The CDR3 totals 17 residues. V gave up 0 bases and J gave up 0 bases, with 12 bases separating them. CDR3 protein: CASSDAEGATNTGQLYF. CDR3 DNA (partial): TGTGCCAGCAGTGATGCAGAGGGGGCTACAAACACCGGG. The variable domain in full, completed from reference TRBV13-3 and TRBJ2-2, reads EAAVTQSPRSKVAVTGGKVTLSCHQTNNHDYMYWYRQDTGHGLRLIHYSYVADSTEKGDIPDGYKASRPSQENFSLILELASLSQTAVYFCASSDAEGATNTGQLYFGEGSKLTVL.

This clone was counted a few times. The gene names here belong to mouse. The observed sequence ends 4 residues before the CDR3 terminus, with the missing tail filled in from the germline J gene. The chain carries TRBV5 and TRBJ2-7, with D perhaps TRBD1 (5 bases). Germline V gene lookup returns CDR1 LGHNA and CDR2 YNLKQL (reference sequence). The V end lost 2 bases, the J end lost 0 bases, and 8 bases lay between the germline ends. The CDR3 extends over 14 amino acids. CDR3 DNA (partial): TGTGCCAGCAGCCAACCGGACACCTCCTAT. Its protein product is CASSQPDTSY. The entire CDR3 sequence reads CASSQPDTSYEQYF.

With regard to this clone: The gene names here belong to mouse. The read halts 4 residues ahead of the CDR3 end, with the missing end drawn from the germline J gene. The genes are TRBV5 and TRBJ2-1; TRBD2 aligns across 9 bases. The V and J ends lost 5 bases and 3 bases, in that order; junction bases with no gene match: 5. Germline lookup yields CDR1 LGHNA and CDR2 YNLKQL (reference sequence). The CDR3 runs 15 residues. Partial CDR3 DNA: TGTGCCAGCAGCTCCCGGGACTGGGTCTATGCT. This translates into CASSSRDWVYA. The whole CDR3 protein reads CASSSRDWVYAEQFF.

In regard to this clone: Gene names and germline match the mouse. Read sequence stops 4 residues before the CDR3 end, and the germline J gene provides the missing end. The J gene is TRBJ2-7, the V gene TRBV1; 9 bases line up with TRBD2. Germline loops: CDR1 NSQYPW, CDR2 LRSPGD (reference sequence). With V trimmed by 0 bases and J by 0 bases, 6 bases remained unmatched. The CDR3 runs 17 residues. The sequenced CDR3 bases are TGCACCTGCAGTGCAGATCGCGACTGGGGGAGCTCCTAT. Translated, it gives CTCSADRDWGSSY. The full-length CDR3 reads as CTCSADRDWGSSYEQYF.

In regard to this clone: Genes and germline are mouse. The CDR3 end falls 4 residues outside the read, so it is completed with the germline J gene. The J gene is TRBJ1-1, the V gene TRBV13-3; 10 bases fit TRBD1. CDR3 length: 15 residues. V trimming: 5 bases; J trimming: 4 bases; junction bases outside the gene matches: 8. CDR1 is NNHDY and CDR2 is SYVADS in the germline V gene. The covered CDR3 bases are TGTGCCAGCAGAGAAGACAGGGGGCACGGCACA. This codes for CASREDRGHGT. The whole CDR3 sequence is CASREDRGHGTEVFF.

This clone was counted only a few times. The gene names given are mouse names. The read terminates 4 residues before the CDR3 end, so the remaining end is supplied by the germline J gene. The chain links TRBV1 to TRBJ2-2; TRBD2 matches 7 bases. The CDR3 consists of 15 residues. The V segment lost 5 bases and the J segment 1 base; nucleotides outside the gene matches: 4. CDR1 and CDR2 (germline): NSQYPW, LRSPGD (reference sequence). Incomplete CDR3 DNA: TGCACCTGCAGTCGGCGGGGGGGAAACACCGGG. As protein: CTCSRRGGNTG. The full CDR3 reads CTCSRRGGNTGQLYF.

As regards this clone: Mouse gene names apply. The CDR3 end lies 3 residues beyond the end of the read and is filled in from the germline J gene. This sequence joins TRBV5 and TRBJ1-6, with a possible D match to TRBD1 (6 bases). TRBJ1-6 is filed as an ORF, its function uncertain. This CDR3 is 11 amino acids long. Germline CDR1 and CDR2: LGHNA and YNLKQL (reference sequence). The sequenced CDR3 bases are TGTGCCAGCAGCCAAGGAGGGGGC. This encodes CASSQGGG. The full CDR3 reads CASSQGGGLYF.

Note on this clone: Gene and germline names: mouse. The sequenced fragment ends 3 residues before the CDR3 boundary, so the rest is inferred from the germline J gene. The V and J genes are TRBV31 and TRBJ1-6, with a possible D match to TRBD1 (5 bases). TRBJ1-6 has ORF status, its function being uncertain. This CDR3 spans 14 amino acids. Trimming removed 3 bases at V and 5 bases at J, with 11 bases between. Germline lookup yields CDR1 GKSSPN and CDR2 SITVG. Here the CDR3 reads CAWRHQGDNSPLYF. Incomplete CDR3 DNA: TGTGCCTGGAGGCATCAGGGAGATAATTCGCCC.

Worth noting for this clone: A much more abundant neighbour one base away suggests this may be a read error. Genes here carry mouse names. The read gets to within 4 residues of the CDR3 end, and the germline J gene fills in the rest. At the DNA level, this CDR3 is encoded by other sequences in the same sample as well. This chain links TRBV13-2 with TRBJ2-1; 7 bases map to TRBD2. The junction had 0 bases not matched to a gene; V was cut back by 3 bases and J by 3 bases. The CDR3 sequence is 13 residues long. CDR1 and CDR2 from the germline V gene are NNHNN and SYGAGS (reference sequence). The CDR3 sequence: CASGAGGYAEQFF. The part of the CDR3 DNA that was read is TGTGCCAGCGGTGCTGGGGGCTATGCT.